This T cell receptor beta chain originates from a study of blood T cell repertoires in COVID-19 (TCRdb year 2020). Background on the whole study: Samples covering the acute and convalescent phases of COVID-19 were provided by collaborators in the United States, Italy and Spain. A de-identified subject ID, COVID-19 status, age in years and sex were almost always included in the sample metadata. The material from the prospective study consisted of cDNA or gDNA derived from T cells, B-cell-depleted T cells, or PBMCs. The dataset comprised deeply sampled blood TCRbeta repertoires from subjects exposed to, actively infected with, or recovered from COVID-19. The samples were drawn from two sources: the first 160 participants of the ongoing ImmuneRACE study, and 950 to 1,500 subjects contributed by 6 global collaborators. Where HLA class I and class II types were available, the types were taken from metadata supplied by the sample provider, not from assay-based typing. A freely available public database, intended as a resource for researchers studying the immune response to SARS-CoV-2, is where the repertoires were released.

TCRbeta CDR3 regions were amplified from genomic DNA by means of the immunoSEQ Assay, a bias-controlled multiplex PCR. Under the source paper's analysis protocol: The number of nucleated cells in each sample was estimated by amplification of reference gene primers within the assay. Sequence reads were collapsed and filtered to measure the absolute abundance of every unique TCRbeta CDR3 rearrangement. Productive Simpson clonality was computed per sample as the square root of Simpson's diversity index over productive rearrangements. This is the immuneACCESS table as TCRdb keeps it, with only in-frame sequences that have V and J called. A part of the clones is gone; compared with another copy, unresolved V genes explain less than half, and the rest is unexplained. V and J calls and clone size are those listed in that table; D and trimming were worked out from the DNA. Counted in this sample were roughly 220,000 clones; about nine tenths of them appeared once. The ten largest account for about 2% of the sample.

Results the study describes overall, beyond this receptor: Clinical and demographic metadata were provided uncurated, with the amount varying by source and participant.

V is clipped by 7 bases and J by 1 base, and the sequence between their germline boundaries is 16 bases long. CDR3 length: 15 amino acids, cysteine to phenylalanine. Only CDR3 DNA remains: 45 bases, in frame from the first base. For CDR1 and CDR2, the germline V gene (reference sequence) lists LNHDA and SQIVND. Concerning this clone: Its antigen is not yet known. There are no base qualities to consult, and no much larger clone falls within one base.

A second Seattle source provided samples from volunteer blood donors who had recovered from COVID-19. Each collaborating institution followed its own protocols to collect whole blood in K2EDTA tubes. For TCRbeta analysis, collaborators shipped samples as frozen whole blood, isolated PBMCs, or DNA extracted from either of those sample types. What was sequenced was peripheral blood. The rearrangement joined TRBV19 to TRBJ1-1; TRBD1 is a weak D gene call, 5 bases matching. This clonotype originated in a man aged 25-40 years who had recovered from COVID-19. The CDR3 amino acid sequence is: CASNGKGVKNTEAFF. In nucleotide form, the sequence is TGTGCCAGTAATGGTAAAGGGGTTAAGAACACTGAAGCTTTCTTT.